The 18 T cell receptor beta chains below come from one sample, sequenced in a study of Ad26.COV2.S vaccination and SARS-CoV-2 variants. Treatment in this sample: 19 received Ad26.COV2.S at low or high dose, single or two shots; a few received placebo; per-sample allocation not given. Day 63 after the first injection of vaccine or placebo was the sampling time. Repertoires were generated with immunoSEQ multiplex PCR, while TCRdb's copy carries only in-frame clones and drops some. The repertoire includes about 350,000 clones, more than 75% of them detected once, and 3.3% sits in the top ten. The input for sequencing was peripheral blood, taken in a trial of Ad26.COV2.S vaccine versus placebo. These receptors came from a person between 18 and 65 years old who received the Ad26.COV2.S COVID-19 vaccine or a placebo.

The chain couples TRBV7-9 to TRBJ1-1; D call uncertain. The germline CDR1 and CDR2 sequences are SEHNR and FQNEAQ (reference sequence). The V and J ends lost 5 bases and 1 base respectively, with 11 bases between them. The CDR3 extends over 14 amino acids. Written as DNA, the CDR3 is TGTGCCAGCAGCCCTATAGACAAGAACACTGAAGCTTTCTTT. Amino acids: CASSPIDKNTEAFF.

This rearrangement joins TRBV10-3 to TRBJ2-2; D might be TRBD2 (6 bases). The CDR3 totals 16 residues. V dropped 3 bases and J dropped 5 bases, with 16 bases sitting between them. Germline V gene data show CDR1 as ENHRY and CDR2 as SYGVKD. The CDR3 protein is CAISERASAATGELFF. As DNA, the CDR3 is TGTGCCATCAGTGAAAGGGCTAGCGCGGCAACCGGGGAGCTGTTTTTT.

CDR3 DNA: TGTGCCAGCAGTGCTTCCGAATCTTCTGAAGCTTTCTTT. It is translated as CASSASESSEAFF. The chain is built from TRBV6-2 or TRBV6-3 and TRBJ1-1; D ambiguous. The CDR3 is 13 amino acids. CDR1 and CDR2 from the germline V gene are MNHEY and SVGEGT. V shed 5 bases and J shed 6 bases, with 13 bases lying between them.

The table lists this clone with many counts. V and J are TRBV5-1 and TRBJ1-4; TRBD1 is a possible D gene (6 bases). This CDR3 has 14 amino acids. Trimming removed 1 base from V and 4 bases from J, with 8 bases in between. Germline-derived CDR1 and CDR2 are SGHRS and YFSETQ. Here the CDR3 DNA reads TGCGCCAGCAGCTTGATGGACAGTAATGAAAAACTGTTTTTT. Translation gives CASSLMDSNEKLFF.

This clone was seen just once. The rearrangement uses TRBV19 and TRBJ2-1, with TRBD2 matching 12 bases. With V trimmed by 4 bases and J by 6 bases, 10 bases remained unmatched. The germline V gene has CDR1 LNHDA and CDR2 SQIVND (reference sequence). The CDR3 loop spans 17 amino acids. The CDR3 DNA reads TGTGCCAGTAGTAGAATGGGAACTAGCGGGAGGTCCAATGAGCAGTTCTTC. Amino acids: CASSRMGTSGRSNEQFF.

CDR3 sequence (DNA): TGCGCCAGCAGTTCTTCCCCAGGGATATCCTACGAGCAGTACTTC. Translated, it gives CASSSSPGISYEQYF. The chain recombines TRBV5-1 with TRBJ2-7; D might be TRBD1 (5 bases). The V gene lost 5 bases and the J gene lost 1 base, with 16 bases spanning the gap. From germline, CDR1 is SGHRS and CDR2 YFSETQ. The CDR3 is 15 residues long.

This chain links TRBV3-1 (or the pseudogene TRBV3-2) with TRBJ2-3; D gene unclear. The CDR3 loop spans 15 amino acids. V was cut by 1 base and J by 1 base, with 9 bases left in between. Germline assignment: CDR1 LGHDT and CDR2 YNNKEL (reference sequence). The CDR3 DNA sequence: TGTGCCAGCAGCCAAGTCCCGGGTCGCACAGATACGCAGTATTTT. Translating gives CASSQVPGRTDTQYF.

The gene calls are TRBV13 and TRBJ2-5; D gene ambiguous. Deletions cut 1 base from V and 7 bases from J, with 4 bases between. This CDR3 has 11 residues. Germline V gives CDR1 PRHDT, CDR2 FYEKMQ (reference sequence). In DNA form, the CDR3 reads TGTGCCAGCAGCTTAGAAGGGACCCAGTACTTC. Its protein product is CASSLEGTQYF.

The chain uses TRBV5-4 and TRBJ1-1, with 8 bases identical to TRBD1. This CDR3 has 14 amino acids. The V segment lost 0 bases and the J segment 5 bases; nucleotides outside the gene matches: 3. Germline CDR1 is SGHNT and CDR2 is YYREEE (reference sequence). In nucleotides, the CDR3 is TGTGCCAGCAGCTTGGCAGGGGGCTTGACTGAAGCTTTCTTT. This translates into CASSLAGGLTEAFF.

This sequence joins TRBV6-5 and TRBJ1-6; TRBD1 matches at 11 bases. Trimming cost V 5 bases and J 16 bases; bases outside gene matches: 13. Germline V CDR1 and CDR2: MNHEY, SVGAGI. This CDR3 has 15 amino acids. CDR3 sequence: CASSLRDRGSVALHF. The CDR3 nucleotides are TGTGCCAGCAGTCTCCGGGACAGGGGGTCGGTCGCTCTCCACTTT.

V is TRBV18 and J is TRBJ2-5, with D perhaps matching TRBD1 or TRBD2 (5 bases each). The CDR3 contains 14 residues. Germline-derived CDR1 and CDR2 are KGHSH and LQKENI. Trimming removed 6 bases at V and 1 base at J, with 12 bases between. As DNA, the CDR3 is TGTGCCAGCTCTTACCTCGGGGCCCAAGAGACCCAGTACTTC. Translation gives CASSYLGAQETQYF.

A single count supports this clone. The chain uses TRBV5-4 and TRBJ2-3; a weak D match, TRBD1 (6 bases). In germline, CDR1 is SGHNT, CDR2 YYREEE (reference sequence). CDR3 length: 15 amino acids. Trimming pared 0 bases from V and 3 bases from J, leaving 11 bases between. CDR3 residues: CASSLDRVRTDTQYF. The CDR3, as DNA: TGTGCCAGCAGCTTGGACAGGGTTCGGACAGATACGCAGTATTTT.

The V and J genes are TRBV2 and TRBJ2-7; D call uncertain. In germline, CDR1 is SNHLY, CDR2 FYNNEI. The V end was cut by 6 bases, the J end by 1 base, with 4 bases between. The CDR3 has 11 amino acids. The CDR3 is CASSQSYEQYF. In DNA form, the CDR3 reads TGTGCCAGCAGCCAGTCCTACGAGCAGTACTTC.

V and J are TRBV4-3 and TRBJ2-1; no clear D gene. Trimming left V 0 bases short and J 3 bases short, with 15 bases between. Per the germline V gene, CDR1 is LGHNA and CDR2 is YSLEER. The CDR3 sequence is 17 residues long. The CDR3 reads CASSQDLPRDFYNEQFF. DNA of the CDR3: TGCGCCAGCAGCCAAGATCTACCCCGTGATTTCTACAATGAGCAGTTCTTC.

The chain is built from TRBV2 and TRBJ2-7; D remains unclear. Germline values: CDR1 SNHLY, CDR2 FYNNEI. V was shortened by 1 base and J by 9 bases, with 7 bases between the two germline ends. This CDR3 is 11 amino acids long. The CDR3 loop is CASSEGSGQYF. CDR3 coding DNA: TGTGCCAGCAGTGAAGGGTCAGGGCAGTACTTC.

This rearrangement joins TRBV10-3 to TRBJ2-5; 7 nucleotides match TRBD1. The CDR3 runs 14 residues. Trimming cost V 5 bases and J 5 bases; bases outside gene matches: 8. Germline values: CDR1 ENHRY, CDR2 SYGVKD. The CDR3 here is CAISNPGGGETQYF. As DNA, the CDR3 is TGTGCCATCAGTAACCCAGGGGGTGGGGAGACCCAGTACTTC.

The chain links TRBV12-3 or TRBV12-4 to TRBJ1-1; no clear D gene. This CDR3 comprises 13 residues. The germline V and J ends were trimmed by 3 bases and 5 bases, with 10 bases remaining between them. In DNA form, the CDR3 reads TGTGCCAGCAGTTTTTCGGCAGAAACTGAAGCTTTCTTT. Protein sequence: CASSFSAETEAFF.

The V gene is TRBV7-9, the J gene TRBJ1-2; 7 nucleotides match TRBD1. This CDR3 region has 15 residues. The V gene end was trimmed by 5 bases and the J gene end by 2 bases; junction bases not matched to a gene: 8. Germline V gene sequence: CDR1 SEHNR, CDR2 FQNEAQ (reference sequence). The chain's CDR3 is CASSLLDRENYGYTF. CDR3 coding DNA: TGTGCCAGCAGCCTGCTCGACAGGGAGAACTATGGCTACACCTTC.